The source of this T cell receptor (beta chain) is a study of blood T cell repertoires in COVID-19. Study-wide context: Whether acute or convalescent, the COVID-19 samples came from the United States, Italy and Spain. PBMCs, B-cell-depleted T cells, or T cells provided the cDNA or gDNA that made up the material.

Per the original methods: The assay estimated nucleated cells by amplifying reference gene primers. Assay used: immunoSEQ multiplex PCR; TCRdb lists only in-frame clones, some missing. V, J and clone size are those of that table, while D and trimming were read from the DNA. The data contain tens of thousands of clones, about 88% of them singletons. Germline lookup yields CDR1 SGHDT and CDR2 YYEEEE. Trimming cost V 1 base and J 7 bases, with 12 bases left between them. The CDR3 is made up of 15 amino acids. Sequencing was done on a sample of peripheral blood. The chain combines TRBV5-6 with TRBJ1-6, with D unresolved. The TCR sequence derives from a human donor in a cohort sampled during active COVID-19. The CDR3: CASSLWAGRNSPLHF. Here the CDR3 DNA reads TGTGCCAGCAGCTTGTGGGCTGGGCGCAATTCACCCCTCCACTTT. The full variable domain, rest sourced from reference TRBV5-6 and TRBJ1-6, is DAGVTQSPTHLIKTRGQQVTLRCSPKSGHDTVSWYQQALGQGPQFIFQYYEEEERQRGNFPDRFSGHQFPNYSSELNVNALLLGDSALYLCASSLWAGRNSPLHFGNGTRLTVT.